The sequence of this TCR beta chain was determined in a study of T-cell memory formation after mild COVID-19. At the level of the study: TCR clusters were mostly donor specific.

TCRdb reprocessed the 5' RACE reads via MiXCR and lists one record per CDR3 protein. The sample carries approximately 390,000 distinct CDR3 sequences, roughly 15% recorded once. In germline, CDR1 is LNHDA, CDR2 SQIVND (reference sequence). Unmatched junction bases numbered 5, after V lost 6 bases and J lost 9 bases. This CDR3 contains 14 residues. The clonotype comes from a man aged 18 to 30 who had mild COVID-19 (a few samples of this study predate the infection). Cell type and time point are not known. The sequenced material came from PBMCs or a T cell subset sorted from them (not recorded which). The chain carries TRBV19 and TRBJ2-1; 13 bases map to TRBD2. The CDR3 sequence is CASRGLAGSVEQFF. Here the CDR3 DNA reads TGTGCCAGTAGGGGACTAGCGGGGTCCGTTGAGCAGTTCTTC.